The sequence of this T cell receptor (beta chain) was determined in a study of human T cells and chemical hapten exposure. Study background: 2% DPC applied to an approximately 2 cm by approximately 2 cm arm area sensitized donors.

In the authors' methods: Samples contained a median of roughly 93,000 TCRs, with a range of roughly 20,000 to 690,600. MiXCR, applied by TCRdb to the RACE reads, yields one record per CDR3 protein. TCRdb, not the original authors, processed these V and J calls. In the table there are more than 250,000 distinct CDR3 sequences, roughly 7.7% of which are singletons. This clonotype was observed a few times. After removal of 7 bases from V and 5 bases from J, the junction contained 7 bases not matched to a gene. The CDR3 runs to 15 residues. Germline V gene sequence: CDR1 ENHRY, CDR2 SYGVKD. Described time point: pre-sensitization, week 0. Treatment of the sample: therapeutic diphenylcyclopropenone sensitization with weekly scalp DPC. Investigators collected blood before applying each patch test. Unseparated into fractions, whole blood served as the source from which total RNA was extracted.

Sequenced here: whole blood, sampled in connection with sensitization to the hapten diphenylcyclopropenone (DPC). The gene calls are TRBV10-3 and TRBJ2-2, with 10 bases lining up with TRBD1. The TCR comes from a man aged 18-30 years with alopecia areata. Some clones in this sample may be carry-over from other donors' samples. CDR3 DNA: TGTGCCATCAAACAGACAGGGGGCGATACCGGGGAGCTGTTTTTT. It codes for CAIKQTGGDTGELFF.